These 20 T cell receptor beta chains were sequenced from one sample in a study of T cell responses to AZD1222 COVID-19 vaccine. Measured with immunoSEQ multiplex PCR; TCRdb has only the in-frame clones, and not every one. The sample includes about 120,000 clones, approximately 90% seen only once; the top ten take roughly 8.9%. The sample consisted of peripheral blood, taken on day 0 of AZD1222 vaccination. The source of these receptors is an adult in good health.

J is TRBJ1-2 and V is TRBV28, with D perhaps matching TRBD1 (6 bases). Germline V gene sequence: CDR1 MDHEN, CDR2 SYDVKM. The CDR3 length is 14 residues. V lost 7 bases, J lost 2 bases, and 14 bases lay in between. CDR3 coding DNA: TGTGCCAGCATCAAGGGGGGCCCGAACTATGGCTACACCTTC. This translates into CASIKGGPNYGYTF.

The rearrangement uses TRBV23-1 and TRBJ2-3; 7 nucleotides agree with TRBD2. TRBV23-1 is an ORF, with its function uncertain. The CDR3 runs to 17 residues. V lost 2 bases, J lost 2 bases, and 10 bases stayed unmatched. CDR3: CASSQPSGRDDTDTQYF. CDR3 nucleotide sequence: TGCGCCAGCAGTCAACCCAGTGGGAGGGACGACACAGATACGCAGTATTTT.

V gene TRBV7-2 combines with J gene TRBJ2-1; D unresolved. V gave up 1 base and J gave up 10 bases, with 11 bases separating them. Germline V gene lookup returns CDR1 SGHTA and CDR2 FQGNSA. This CDR3 has 13 residues. The CDR3 DNA follows: TGTGCCAGCAGCTTAGTTCTGTATTCGGAGCAGTTCTTC. Protein: CASSLVLYSEQFF.

This sequence joins TRBV3-1 (or the pseudogene TRBV3-2) and TRBJ2-2, with 7 bases fitting TRBD2. The CDR3 spans 16 residues. Germline V gene sequence: CDR1 LGHDT, CDR2 YNNKEL (reference sequence). With V trimmed by 0 bases and J by 7 bases, 8 bases remained unmatched. CDR3: CASSQDHGRPNGELFF. Written as DNA, the CDR3 is TGTGCCAGCAGCCAAGATCACGGGAGGCCTAACGGGGAGCTGTTTTTT.

The CDR3 nucleotides are TGTGCCAGCAGCCAGAGGGACGTACTGTTTTTT. Amino acid sequence: CASSQRDVLFF. This chain uses TRBV4-2 with TRBJ1-4; TRBD1 is a possible D gene (5 bases). Trimming pared 3 bases from V and 13 bases from J, leaving 9 bases between. The germline CDR1 and CDR2 sequences are LGHNA and YNFKEQ. This CDR3 spans 11 amino acids.

The chain employs TRBV21-1 and TRBJ1-1. TRBV21-1 is classified as a pseudogene. The CDR3 has 15 residues. This chain's CDR3 is CASFRVGRPLTEAFF. The CDR3 DNA sequence: TGTGCCAGCTTTAGAGTAGGTCGTCCGCTCACTGAAGCTTTCTTT.

This clone was detected once. This sequence joins TRBV4-1 and TRBJ1-5, with D perhaps TRBD1 (6 bases). Germline V gene data show CDR1 as MGHRA and CDR2 as YSYEKL. With 0 bases removed from V and 3 bases from J, the gap between germline ends came to 9 bases. The CDR3 runs 15 residues. The CDR3: CASSQDDRLNQPQHF. The CDR3 DNA follows: TGCGCCAGCAGCCAAGACGACAGGCTCAATCAGCCCCAGCATTTT.

This chain uses TRBV7-9 with TRBJ2-7; TRBD1 agrees at 7 bases. Per germline, CDR1 SEHNR and CDR2 FQNEAQ (reference sequence). There are 15 residues in the CDR3. V was pared by 5 bases and J by 3 bases, with 10 bases of the junction left unmatched. CDR3 region: CASSHQTGTDYEQYF. In DNA, the CDR3 is TGTGCCAGCAGCCACCAGACAGGGACGGACTACGAGCAGTACTTC.

The chain uses TRBV5-1 and TRBJ1-2, with D tentatively TRBD1 (6 bases). Trimming stripped 4 bases from V and 7 bases from J, with 17 bases between. Per germline, CDR1 SGHRS and CDR2 YFSETQ. This CDR3 region has 14 residues. The CDR3 here is CASSPRDIDGGYTF. The CDR3 DNA reads as TGCGCCAGCAGCCCCCGGGACATTGATGGTGGCTACACCTTC.

The chain joins TRBV7-9 to TRBJ2-2; D is uncertain. The V and J ends lost 3 bases and 2 bases respectively, with 10 bases between them. The germline CDR1 and CDR2 sequences are SEHNR and FQNEAQ (reference sequence). The CDR3 is 15 residues long. CDR3 residues: CASSFRSDNTGELFF. The DNA for the CDR3 is TGTGCCAGCAGCTTCCGCAGTGACAACACCGGGGAGCTGTTTTTT.

The gene calls are TRBV5-8 and TRBJ1-6; TRBD1 is a possible D gene (5 bases). Germline V CDR1 and CDR2: SGHTS, YDEGEE. This CDR3 region has 15 residues. Trimming removed 0 bases from V and 10 bases from J, with 14 bases in between. The CDR3 protein is CASSLEAGIVSPLHF. In nucleotides, the CDR3 is TGTGCCAGCAGCTTGGAGGCAGGGATAGTGTCACCCCTCCACTTT.

The rearrangement joins TRBV7-2 to TRBJ1-2; 8 nucleotides line up with TRBD1. The CDR3 consists of 15 residues. V was clipped by 5 bases and J by 6 bases; unmatched bases: 11. The V gene's germline CDR1 is SGHTA and CDR2 FQGNSA. This CDR3 reads CASSITWTGSHGYTF. CDR3 DNA sequence: TGTGCCAGCAGCATAACTTGGACAGGGTCACATGGCTACACCTTC. Based on the CDR3 plus reference TRBV7-2 and TRBJ1-2, the full variable domain is GAGVSQSPSNKVTEKGKDVELRCDPISGHTALYWYRQSLGQGLEFLIYFQGNSAPDKSGLPSDRFSAERTGGSVSTLTIQRTQQEDSAVYLCASSITWTGSHGYTFGSGTRLTVV.

V gene TRBV5-1 combines with J gene TRBJ1-5; a weak D match, TRBD1 (5 bases). CDR3 size: 15 residues. Germline lookup yields CDR1 SGHRS and CDR2 YFSETQ. V was pared by 7 bases and J by 3 bases, with 17 bases between. The DNA of the CDR3 is TGCGCCAGCTGTAAGGACGGAGGGGCCAATCAGCCCCAGCATTTT. Translated: CASCKDGGANQPQHF.

Remarks on this clone: One junction end does not reproduce the germline sequence, and a read error may be involved. This chain uses TRBV7-7 with TRBJ2-2; TRBD1 is a possible D gene (5 bases). The length of the CDR3 is 14 residues. CDR1 is SSHAT and CDR2 is FNYEAQ in the germline V gene (reference sequence). The CDR3 loop is CASSNGGAAGELFF. CDR3 coding DNA: TGTGCTAGCAGCAATGGTGGGGCGGCCGGGGAGCTGTTTTTT.

The chain uses TRBV28 and TRBJ2-2; D call uncertain. V was shortened by 5 bases and J by 5 bases, with 15 bases between the two germline ends. The CDR3 runs to 15 residues. Germline lookup yields CDR1 MDHEN and CDR2 SYDVKM. The CDR3 DNA sequence: TGTGCCAGCAGTACGGCAGGCCAGAGAACCGGGGAGCTGTTTTTT. The encoded protein is CASSTAGQRTGELFF.

The V gene is TRBV5-6, the J gene TRBJ2-7; 8 positions match TRBD1. This CDR3 has 16 residues. Germline V gives CDR1 SGHDT, CDR2 YYEEEE. Trimming at V came to 6 bases and at J to 2 bases, leaving 13 bases not matched to a gene. CDR3 sequence: CASNSSPRQGPYEQYF. In DNA, the CDR3 is TGTGCCAGCAACTCTAGCCCGAGACAGGGGCCCTACGAGCAGTACTTC.

The chain has TRBV2 and TRBJ2-7; TRBD2 aligns across 8 bases. Losses at the gene ends were 7 bases for V and 4 bases for J; bases not matched to a gene: 6. Germline V gene lookup returns CDR1 SNHLY and CDR2 FYNNEI. The CDR3 contains 13 residues. The CDR3 bases are TGTGCCAGCATCCAGGGACTAGGTTACGAGCAGTACTTC. As protein: CASIQGLGYEQYF.

The chain couples TRBV18 to TRBJ2-3, with 7 bases identical to TRBD2. The CDR3 contains 14 residues. Germline trimming cut 3 bases from V and 0 bases from J; bases unmatched to any gene: 0. Germline V gene data show CDR1 as KGHSH and CDR2 as LQKENI. The CDR3 DNA reads as TGTGCCAGCTCACCTAGCGGGAGCACAGATACGCAGTATTTT. Protein sequence: CASSPSGSTDTQYF. The full variable domain, with the rest looked up from reference TRBV18 and TRBJ2-3, is NAGVMQNPRHLVRRRGQEARLRCSPMKGHSHVYWYRQLPEEGLKFMVYLQKENIIDESGMPKERFSAEFPKEGPSILRIQQVVRGDSAAYFCASSPSGSTDTQYFGPGTRLTVL.

CDR3 nucleotides: TGTGCCAGCAGCTTGGACCCCTATCCGGGTTCTGGTGGCTACACCTTC. Protein: CASSLDPYPGSGGYTF. The chain couples TRBV5-6 to TRBJ1-2; D unclear. This CDR3 is 16 amino acids long. CDR1 and CDR2 (germline): SGHDT, YYEEEE. V lost 0 bases, J lost 7 bases, and 19 bases lay in between.

The chain is built from TRBV28 and TRBJ2-1; D possibly matches TRBD1 or TRBD2 (5 bases each). V lost 5 bases to trimming and J lost 15 bases, with 11 bases between them. This CDR3 is built from 10 residues. CDR1 and CDR2 from the germline V gene are MDHEN and SYDVKM. In DNA, the CDR3 is TGTGCCAGCAGTGGGGACGGCTGGTTCTTC. Its protein is CASSGDGWFF. Based on the CDR3 plus reference TRBV28 and TRBJ2-1, the full variable domain is DVKVTQSSRYLVKRTGEKVFLECVQDMDHENMFWYRQDPGLGLRLIYFSYDVKMKEKGDIPEGYSVSREKKERFSLILESASTNQTSMYLCASSGDGWFFGPGTRLTVL.